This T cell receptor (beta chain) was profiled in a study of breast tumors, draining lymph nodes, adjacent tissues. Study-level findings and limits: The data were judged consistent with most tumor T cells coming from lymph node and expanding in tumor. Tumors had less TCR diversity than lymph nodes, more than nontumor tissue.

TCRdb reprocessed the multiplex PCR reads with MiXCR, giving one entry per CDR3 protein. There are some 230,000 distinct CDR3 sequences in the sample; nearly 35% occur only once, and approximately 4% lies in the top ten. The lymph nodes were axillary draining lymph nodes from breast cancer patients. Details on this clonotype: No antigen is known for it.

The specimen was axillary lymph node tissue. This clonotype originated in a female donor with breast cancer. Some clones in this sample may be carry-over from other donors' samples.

The CDR3 DNA is TGTGCCAGCAGCGGGTTCGGGGGTGGGGGCCTATCAAGCCGGCTCCACTTT. Translated, it gives CASSGFGGGGLSSRLHF. V and J are TRBV9 and TRBJ1-6; D is possibly TRBD1 (6 bases). V lost 3 bases to trimming and J lost 16 bases, with 29 bases between them. The length of the CDR3 is 17 residues. Germline CDR1 SGDLS, CDR2 YYNGEE.